The present T cell receptor (beta chain) was sequenced within a study of blood T cell repertoires in COVID-19. Study in general: Resolution of symptoms, clearance, or two negative PCRs was present in recovered Cohort 3 donors. COVID-19 samples collected from the United States, Italy and Spain covered acute and convalescent phases. PBMCs, B-cell-depleted T cells, or T cells were the source of the cDNA or gDNA that made up the material.

Authors' data handling: The assay estimated nucleated cells by amplifying reference gene primers. Profiling relied on immunoSEQ multiplex PCR, and the TCRdb table lists in-frame clones only, not all of them. Clone size and V and J calls were adopted from that table, with D and trimming inferred from the DNA. The repertoire consists of over 250,000 clones, with 70% to 90% occurring once and the leading ten covering approximately 2%. There are 15 residues in the CDR3. Trimming took 3 bases from V and 3 from J; bases not matched to a gene: 7. Germline-derived CDR1 and CDR2 are SGHTS and YDEGEE. The chain couples TRBV5-8 to TRBJ1-2; 8 bases agree with TRBD1. This TCR derives from a woman between 55 and 75 years old in a cohort exposed to, infected with or recovered from COVID-19 (not recorded which). Sequencing input: PBMCs or T cells enriched from blood (not recorded which). The DNA for the CDR3 is TGTGCCAGCAGCTCACTGGACAGGGCCTACTATGGCTACACCTTC. Amino acids: CASSSLDRAYYGYTF.